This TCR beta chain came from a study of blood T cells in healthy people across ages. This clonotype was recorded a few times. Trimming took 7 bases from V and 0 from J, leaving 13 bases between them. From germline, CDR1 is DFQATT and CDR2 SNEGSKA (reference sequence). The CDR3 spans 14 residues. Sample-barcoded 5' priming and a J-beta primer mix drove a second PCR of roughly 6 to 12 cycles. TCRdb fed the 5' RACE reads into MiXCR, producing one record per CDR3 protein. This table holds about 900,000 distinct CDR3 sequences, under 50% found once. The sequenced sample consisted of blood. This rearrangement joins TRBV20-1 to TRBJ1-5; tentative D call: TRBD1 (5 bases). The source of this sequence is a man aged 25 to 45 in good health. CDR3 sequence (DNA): TGCAGTGTGAAGGGGCAGTATAGCAATCAGCCCCAGCATTTT. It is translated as CSVKGQYSNQPQHF.